Below, 21 T cell receptor beta chains from the same sample are listed, as sequenced in a study of blood T cell repertoires in COVID-19. TCRdb's copy holds only in-frame clones and misses some; the assay was immunoSEQ multiplex PCR. The table lists over 100,000 clones, approximately 85% of them singletons. Specimen: peripheral blood. The source of these receptors is an elderly man with acute or convalescent COVID-19.

V gene TRBV19 combines with J gene TRBJ2-3, with TRBD2 identical over 8 bases. CDR3 length: 14 residues. The J segment lost 4 bases and the V segment lost 10 bases, leaving 10 bases of the junction unmatched. Germline V gene lookup returns CDR1 LNHDA and CDR2 SQIVND (reference sequence). CDR3 DNA: TGTGCCACCGCCCGGGACGGGGGGGCAGATACGCAGTATTTT. It translates to CATARDGGADTQYF. Looking up the rest from reference TRBV19 and TRBJ2-3 gives the full variable domain: DGGITQSPKYLFRKEGQNVTLSCEQNLNHDAMYWYRQDPGQGLRLIYYSQIVNDFQKGDIAEGYSVSREKKESFPLTVTSAQKNPTAFYLCATARDGGADTQYFGPGTRLTVL.

The gene calls are TRBV27 and TRBJ1-2, with 8 bases that match TRBD1. Trimming at V came to 5 bases and at J to 4 bases, leaving 6 bases not matched to a gene. In germline, CDR1 is MNHEY, CDR2 SMNVEV (reference sequence). This CDR3 spans 14 amino acids. The CDR3, as DNA: TGTGCCAGCAGTCCCGGACAGGGACTCTATGGCTACACCTTC. Amino acid sequence: CASSPGQGLYGYTF.

The genes are TRBV24-1 and TRBJ2-3; tentatively, D is TRBD1 (6 bases). V was pared by 5 bases and J by 4 bases, with 15 bases between. Germline lookup yields CDR1 KGHDR and CDR2 SFDVKD. The CDR3 is 15 amino acids. The CDR3 reads CATSGGQGWSDTQYF. The DNA of the CDR3 is TGTGCCACCAGTGGGGGGCAGGGGTGGTCAGATACGCAGTATTTT.

The chain is built from TRBV19 and TRBJ1-3, with unresolved D. The CDR3 extends over 14 amino acids. Germline CDR1 and CDR2: LNHDA and SQIVND (reference sequence). V lost 4 bases and J lost 0, with 7 bases in between. The CDR3 reads CASSRLVSGNTIYF. The CDR3 DNA reads TGTGCCAGTAGTAGACTGGTCTCTGGAAACACCATATATTTT.

This chain connects TRBV18 to TRBJ1-5, with D maybe TRBD1 (5 bases). CDR3 length equals 19 residues. CDR1 and CDR2 from the germline V gene are KGHSH and LQKENI. V lost 2 bases, J lost 2 bases, and 22 bases lay in between. CDR3 protein: CASSPKGLMPGRGNQPQHF. The CDR3 nucleotides read TGTGCCAGCTCACCAAAGGGACTGATGCCAGGGAGGGGCAATCAGCCCCAGCATTTT.

The chain has TRBV18 and TRBJ1-3; the D is unclear. The CDR3 sequence is 15 residues long. The ends were cut back, 2 bases at V and 1 base at J, with 9 bases in the middle. Germline CDR1 reads KGHSH; CDR2 reads LQKENI. CDR3 protein: CASSPVPGSGNTIYF. DNA for the CDR3: TGTGCCAGCTCACCAGTTCCGGGGTCTGGAAACACCATATATTTT.

The genes are TRBV11-2 and TRBJ2-6, with D hard to call. This CDR3 has 14 amino acids. V was pared by 1 base and J by 3 bases, with 4 bases between. In germline, CDR1 is SGHAT, CDR2 FQNNGV. The CDR3 DNA is TGTGCCAGCAGCTTAGGGAGTGGGGCCAACGTCCTGACTTTC. Its protein product is CASSLGSGANVLTF.

This rearrangement joins TRBV7-9 to TRBJ1-3; D is uncertain. Trimming removed 1 base at V and 1 base at J, with 8 bases between. Germline CDR1 reads SEHNR; CDR2 reads FQNEAQ (reference sequence). This CDR3 has 15 residues. The CDR3: CASSLVGGSGNTIYF. In DNA form, the CDR3 reads TGTGCCAGCAGCTTAGTGGGAGGATCTGGAAACACCATATATTTT.

The chain has TRBV2 and TRBJ1-1; the D gene is possibly TRBD1 (6 bases). Germline CDR1 and CDR2: SNHLY and FYNNEI. The CDR3 is 14 residues long. The V end was cut by 5 bases, the J end by 0 bases, with 10 bases between. The CDR3 here is CASSSQGMNTEAFF. The CDR3 coding sequence is TGTGCCAGCAGTTCACAGGGCATGAACACTGAAGCTTTCTTT. Using reference TRBV2 and TRBJ1-1 for the parts outside the CDR3, the full variable domain is EPEVTQTPSHQVTQMGQEVILRCVPISNHLYFYWYRQILGQKVEFLVSFYNNEISEKSEIFDDQFSVERPDGSNFTLKIRSTKLEDSAMYFCASSSQGMNTEAFFGQGTRLTVV.

This clone was recorded once. The chain has TRBV30 and TRBJ1-2, with a tentative D call TRBD1 (5 bases). The CDR3 is made up of 14 amino acids. Trimming left V 4 bases short and J 2 bases short, with 14 bases between. From germline, CDR1 is GTSNPN and CDR2 SVGIG (reference sequence). The CDR3 loop is CAWKRQNGNYGYTF. DNA for the CDR3: TGTGCCTGGAAAAGACAGAACGGAAACTATGGCTACACCTTC.

The chain carries TRBV28 and TRBJ1-3, with D unresolved. The germline CDR1 and CDR2 sequences are MDHEN and SYDVKM. The CDR3 consists of 17 residues. Trimming took off 2 bases at V and 0 bases at J, with 14 bases between the two ends. The CDR3 nucleotides are TGTGCCAGCAGTTTACTCCACAGCATGTCCTCTGGAAACACCATATATTTT. This encodes CASSLLHSMSSGNTIYF.

In DNA form, the CDR3 reads TGTGCCAGCCGGAGCGGGGGGGGTACCGATACGCAGTATTTT. This codes for CASRSGGGTDTQYF. This rearrangement joins TRBV5-4 to TRBJ2-3; 10 bases are shared with TRBD2. CDR3 length: 14 residues. The germline CDR1 and CDR2 sequences are SGHNT and YYREEE (reference sequence). The V segment lost 7 bases and the J segment 6 bases; nucleotides outside the gene matches: 8. Full variable domain (remainder filled in from reference TRBV5-4 and TRBJ2-3): ETGVTQSPTHLIKTRGQQVTLRCSSQSGHNTVSWYQQALGQGPQFIFQYYREEENGRGNFPPRFSGLQFPNYSSELNVNALELDDSALYLCASRSGGGTDTQYFGPGTRLTVL.

This clone was seen a single time. The chain joins TRBV7-2 to TRBJ2-7; possibly TRBD2 for D (5 bases). CDR3 length: 13 amino acids. The V gene lost 5 bases and the J gene lost 5 bases, with 13 bases spanning the gap. Germline loops: CDR1 SGHTA, CDR2 FQGNSA. CDR3 amino acids: CASSPWTADEQYF. The CDR3 DNA follows: TGTGCCAGCAGCCCCTGGACTGCTGACGAGCAGTACTTC.

The rearrangement joins TRBV6-5 to TRBJ2-5, with a weak D call TRBD1 (6 bases). V was cut by 4 bases and J by 5 bases, with 11 bases left in between. Germline V CDR1 and CDR2: MNHEY, SVGAGI. The CDR3 is 13 residues long. The CDR3 protein is CASSSGVGETQYF. The DNA of the CDR3 is TGTGCCAGCAGTTCAGGGGTCGGGGAGACCCAGTACTTC.

This chain connects TRBV24-1 to TRBJ2-7, with 7 bases that match TRBD1. Germline-derived CDR1 and CDR2 are KGHDR and SFDVKD. The J segment lost 5 bases and the V segment lost 11 bases, leaving 5 bases of the junction unmatched. This CDR3 spans 11 amino acids. The CDR3 DNA follows: TGTGCCAGACAGGGACGGAACGAGCAGTACTTC. This encodes CARQGRNEQYF.

The rearrangement uses TRBV10-3 and TRBJ1-4; 9 bases agree with TRBD1. CDR3 length: 12 amino acids. The ends lost 10 bases at V and 7 bases at J; junction bases unmatched: 4. The germline V gene encodes CDR1 ENHRY and CDR2 SYGVKD. The CDR3 loop is CATRQGGEKLFF. CDR3 nucleotides: TGTGCCACGAGACAGGGGGGTGAAAAACTGTTTTTT.

The rearrangement uses TRBV11-2 and TRBJ2-5; 9 nucleotides line up with TRBD2. With V trimmed by 5 bases and J by 1 base, 14 bases remained unmatched. The CDR3 is 18 amino acids. Germline V lookup: CDR1 SGHAT, CDR2 FQNNGV. The CDR3 loop is CASSLTALSGGVQETQYF. The CDR3 nucleotides are TGTGCCAGCAGCCTCACGGCACTTAGCGGGGGTGTCCAAGAGACCCAGTACTTC.

This clone was seen more than once but under ten times. In nucleotides, the CDR3 is TGTGCCAGTAGTATCGGTTACGGGTCCTACGAGCAGTACTTC. Encoded protein: CASSIGYGSYEQYF. This chain joins TRBV19 and TRBJ2-7, with D unresolved. CDR1 is LNHDA, CDR2 SQIVND, per germline (reference sequence). This CDR3 contains 14 residues. Trimming stripped 3 bases from V and 1 base from J, with 10 bases between.

V usage is TRBV10-2 and J usage is TRBJ2-7, with TRBD1 matching 9 bases. V lost 6 bases and J lost 6; bases outside the gene matches: 9. CDR3 length: 14 residues. Germline CDR1 WSHSY, CDR2 SAAADI. CDR3 region: CASRPRTGEGEQYF. CDR3 nucleotide sequence: TGCGCCAGCAGACCCCGGACAGGGGAAGGCGAGCAGTACTTC.

V gene TRBV6-4 combines with J gene TRBJ2-6; D is unresolved. Trimming shortened V by 3 bases and J by 0 bases, and 6 bases separated the two germline ends. The CDR3 loop spans 15 amino acids. The germline V gene encodes CDR1 MRHNA and CDR2 SNTAGT. Here the CDR3 DNA reads TGTGCCAGCAGTGAACAGAACTCTGGGGCCAACGTCCTGACTTTC. This gives the protein CASSEQNSGANVLTF.

This chain connects TRBV7-2 to TRBJ1-1, with D perhaps matching TRBD1 (6 bases). Trimming stripped 4 bases from V and 5 bases from J, with 14 bases between. The germline V gene encodes CDR1 SGHTA and CDR2 FQGNSA. The CDR3 loop spans 14 amino acids. CDR3 protein: CASSSTIRGTEAFF. Written as DNA, the CDR3 is TGTGCCAGCAGCTCGACCATCAGGGGTACTGAAGCTTTCTTT.